The 30 T cell receptor beta chains given below trace back to one sample, sequenced in a study of CD8 T cells in Susac syndrome. About 0.5 to 1 ug RNA was reverse transcribed with random hexamers. TCRdb reprocessed the immunoSEQ multiplex PCR reads via MiXCR and lists one record per CDR3 protein. Of roughly 25,000 distinct CDR3 sequences listed, 93% are singletons. The material sequenced was CD8+ T cells from PBMCs. Every receptor here comes from a human donor with Susac syndrome.

This clonotype was seen a single time. The V and J genes are TRBV7-6 and TRBJ2-5, with TRBD2 matching over 7 bases. This CDR3 has 14 residues. Germline CDR1 is SGHVS and CDR2 is FNYEAQ. With V trimmed by 4 bases and J by 5 bases, 7 bases remained unmatched. The CDR3 sequence: CASSSGLGGETQYF. CDR3 bases: TGTGCCAGCAGCTCAGGACTGGGGGGGGAGACCCAGTACTTC.

This chain uses TRBV4-3 with TRBJ2-3; TRBD1 matches 9 bases. V lost 0 bases to trimming and J lost 4 bases; unmatched junction nucleotides: 5. Germline CDR1 is LGHNA and CDR2 is YSLEER. The CDR3 has 16 amino acids. CDR3 DNA sequence: TGCGCCAGCAGCCAAGATCGGGGGACAGGGCCAGATACGCAGTATTTT. Translating it yields CASSQDRGTGPDTQYF.

The chain recombines TRBV28 with TRBJ2-3; D may match TRBD1 or TRBD2 (5 bases each). The CDR3 spans 14 residues. In germline, CDR1 is MDHEN, CDR2 SYDVKM. Trimming left V 11 bases short and J 6 bases short, with 21 bases between. CDR3 in amino acids: CASTTGTLWDTQYF. CDR3 coding DNA: TGTGCCTCTACAACCGGGACCCTTTGGGATACGCAGTATTTT.

The chain carries TRBV6-4 and TRBJ2-3; D call uncertain. Germline assignment: CDR1 MRHNA and CDR2 SNTAGT. There are 13 residues in the CDR3. Trimming cost V 2 bases and J 2 bases, with 5 bases left between them. The CDR3 DNA reads as TGTGCCAGCAGTGACAGGGCCACAGATACGCAGTATTTT. It translates to CASSDRATDTQYF.

On this clonotype itself: An end of the junction does not agree with germline; a read error may underlie this. The rearrangement joins TRBV7-7 to TRBJ2-1; 8 nucleotides line up with TRBD2. Germline V gives CDR1 SSHAT, CDR2 FNYEAQ (reference sequence). CDR3 length: 16 residues. The CDR3 here is CASSYGEAGDYNEQFF. The CDR3 nucleotides read TGTGCTAGCAGCTATGGTGAAGCGGGGGATTACAATGAGCAGTTCTTC.

The chain carries TRBV19 and TRBJ2-3; 10 bases map to TRBD2. J gave up 3 bases and V 5 bases, and 5 bases lay outside the gene matches. The CDR3 extends over 15 amino acids. Germline assignment: CDR1 LNHDA and CDR2 SQIVND (reference sequence). CDR3 nucleotides: TGTGCCAGTAGTGTCCGGACTAGCGGTACAGATACGCAGTATTTT. This translates into CASSVRTSGTDTQYF.

The V call is TRBV12-3 or TRBV12-4, the J call TRBJ1-5, with 7 positions matching TRBD1. The CDR3 totals 16 residues. Trimming removed 3 bases from V and 2 bases from J; junction bases left unmatched: 7. In nucleotides, the CDR3 is TGTGCCAGCAGTTTTGGGGGAGACAGGGGCAATCAGCCCCAGCATTTT. This gives the protein CASSFGGDRGNQPQHF.

The chain uses TRBV5-1 and TRBJ2-3, with D possibly being TRBD2 (5 bases). This CDR3 spans 14 amino acids. Germline assignment: CDR1 SGHRS and CDR2 YFSETQ. V lost 2 bases, J lost 0 bases, and 7 bases lay in between. The CDR3 spells CASSFGVSTDTQYF. The CDR3 DNA reads as TGCGCCAGCAGCTTCGGGGTGAGCACAGATACGCAGTATTTT.

DNA of the CDR3: TGTGCCAGCAGTCCGGGCTCTACCATCTATGGCTACACCTTC. It is translated as CASSPGSTIYGYTF. This chain uses TRBV7-9 with TRBJ1-2; no clear D gene. Germline V gene sequence: CDR1 SEHNR, CDR2 FQNEAQ (reference sequence). CDR3 size: 14 residues. V was pared by 6 bases and J by 4 bases, with 15 bases between.

This clonotype appeared once. The chain joins TRBV6-2 or TRBV6-3 to TRBJ1-2, with 9 bases aligning to TRBD1. V shed 6 bases, J shed 5 bases, and the junction held 4 bases outside the gene matches. From germline, CDR1 is MNHEY and CDR2 SVGEGT. The CDR3 extends over 13 amino acids. The CDR3 bases are TGTGCCAGCAGCTGGGACAGGGATTATGGCTACACCTTC. Protein sequence: CASSWDRDYGYTF.

The CDR3: CASSPTPPLGTDTQYF. DNA for the CDR3: TGCGCCAGCAGCCCGACCCCCCCTCTGGGCACAGATACGCAGTATTTT. The chain couples TRBV4-3 to TRBJ2-3, with no clear D. Deletions cut 4 bases from V and 1 base from J, with 15 bases between. Germline V lookup: CDR1 LGHNA, CDR2 YSLEER. This CDR3 has 16 residues.

Details on this clonotype: With a much larger clone just one base away, this may be a read error. The rearrangement uses TRBV9 and TRBJ2-2; 10 bases line up with TRBD1. The germline gives CDR1 SGDLS, CDR2 YYNGEE. The CDR3 spans 17 residues. Unmatched junction bases numbered 7, after V lost 4 bases and J lost 1 base. The CDR3 reads CASSFTRDRGNTGELFF. The CDR3 DNA reads as TGTGCCAGCAGCTTTACTCGGGACAGGGGGAACACCGGGGAGCTGTTTTTT.

The chain combines TRBV4-3 with TRBJ2-1, with D possibly TRBD1 on 6 matching bases. The CDR3 sequence is 18 residues long. The germline gives CDR1 LGHNA, CDR2 YSLEER. Trimming shortened V by 1 base and J by 1 base, and 17 bases separated the two germline ends. The CDR3 sequence is CASSQAAGALISYNEQFF. The DNA of the CDR3 is TGCGCCAGCAGCCAAGCTGCAGGGGCCCTTATTTCCTACAATGAGCAGTTCTTC.

The V and J genes are TRBV3-1 and TRBJ2-7; TRBD1 agrees at 9 bases. CDR1 is LGHDT, CDR2 YNNKEL, per germline (reference sequence). Losses at the gene ends were 2 bases for V and 3 bases for J; bases not matched to a gene: 2. The CDR3 is 14 residues long. DNA for the CDR3: TGTGCCAGCAGCCAAAGGGACAGGGACTACGAGCAGTACTTC. Amino acid sequence: CASSQRDRDYEQYF.

V is TRBV28 and J is TRBJ2-7; either TRBD1 or TRBD2 may supply D (6 bases each). The length of the CDR3 is 14 residues. Germline values: CDR1 MDHEN, CDR2 SYDVKM. Trimming took 5 bases from V and 2 from J, leaving 13 bases between them. The CDR3 is CASSAGQIAYEQYF. Here the CDR3 DNA reads TGTGCCAGCAGTGCGGGACAAATTGCCTACGAGCAGTACTTC. Complete variable domain (other parts from reference TRBV28 and TRBJ2-7): DVKVTQSSRYLVKRTGEKVFLECVQDMDHENMFWYRQDPGLGLRLIYFSYDVKMKEKGDIPEGYSVSREKKERFSLILESASTNQTSMYLCASSAGQIAYEQYFGPGTRLTVT.

The rearrangement links TRBV12-3 or TRBV12-4 to TRBJ2-1; D perhaps matches TRBD2 (7 bases). The V end lost 3 bases, the J end lost 4 bases, and 10 bases lay between the germline ends. The CDR3 runs 14 residues. CDR3 region: CASSFGGPYNEQFF. Written as DNA, the CDR3 is TGTGCCAGCAGTTTCGGGGGGCCTTACAATGAGCAGTTCTTC.

The V call is TRBV7-9, the J call TRBJ2-5; TRBD1 matches 10 bases. The CDR3 runs 15 residues. CDR1 SEHNR and CDR2 FQNEAQ come from the germline V gene (reference sequence). The V gene end was trimmed by 5 bases and the J gene end by 5 bases; junction bases not matched to a gene: 8. The CDR3 DNA reads TGTGCCAGCAGCCTACGGGACAGGGGTTCGGAGACCCAGTACTTC. Translating it yields CASSLRDRGSETQYF.

V is TRBV29-1 and J is TRBJ1-5; D is perhaps TRBD1 (5 bases). Looked up from germline, CDR1 is SQVTM and CDR2 is ANQGSEA. With 5 bases removed from V and 5 bases from J, the gap between germline ends came to 10 bases. This CDR3 is built from 12 residues. CDR3: CSVIQGDQPQHF. The DNA for the CDR3 is TGCAGCGTTATCCAGGGTGATCAGCCCCAGCATTTT.

This clonotype appeared a single time. V usage is TRBV6-4 and J usage is TRBJ2-1; D may be TRBD1 or TRBD2 (6 bases each). The CDR3 spans 15 residues. The germline CDR1 and CDR2 sequences are MRHNA and SNTAGT. The V and J ends lost 6 bases and 4 bases respectively, with 16 bases between them. This CDR3 reads CASRHSGGGYNEQFF. The CDR3 bases are TGTGCCAGCAGACATTCAGGAGGGGGTTACAATGAGCAGTTCTTC.

The chain couples TRBV4-1 to TRBJ1-3; TRBD1 might be the D (6 bases). Germline loops: CDR1 MGHRA, CDR2 YSYEKL. The CDR3 contains 19 residues. The germline V and J ends were trimmed by 5 bases and 0 bases, with 23 bases remaining between them. The CDR3 DNA follows: TGCGCCAGCAGCTCGGGGTTTAGGGGGGGACCTATCTCTGGAAACACCATATATTTT. This sequence encodes CASSSGFRGGPISGNTIYF.

The rearrangement links TRBV5-1 to TRBJ2-7; D might be TRBD2 (6 bases). Trimming stripped 4 bases from V and 4 bases from J, with 12 bases between. The CDR3 extends over 13 amino acids. CDR1 and CDR2 from the germline V gene are SGHRS and YFSETQ. DNA for the CDR3: TGCGCCAGCAGCGGGGAGGACTGGTACGAGCAGTACTTC. As protein: CASSGEDWYEQYF.

V and J are TRBV7-3 and TRBJ1-1; TRBD1 matches 11 bases. Germline V gene sequence: CDR1 SGHTA, CDR2 FQGTGA. With 5 bases clipped from V and 3 bases from J, the junction kept 8 bases outside the gene matches. The CDR3 consists of 16 residues. CDR3 bases: TGTGCCAGCAGCCACGCCGGGACAGGGGGGCACACTGAAGCTTTCTTT. Protein: CASSHAGTGGHTEAFF.

This clonotype was counted once. V and J are TRBV7-9 and TRBJ2-5; weak D call: TRBD1 (5 bases). From germline, CDR1 is SEHNR and CDR2 FQNEAQ (reference sequence). There are 13 residues in the CDR3. Trimming left V 5 bases short and J 2 bases short, with 9 bases between. The CDR3 region is CASSRQLQETQYF. CDR3 sequence (DNA): TGTGCCAGCAGCCGACAGTTACAAGAGACCCAGTACTTC. The whole variable domain, remainder taken from reference TRBV7-9 and TRBJ2-5, is DTGVSQNPRHKITKRGQNVTFRCDPISEHNRLYWYRQTLGQGPEFLTYFQNEAQLEKSRLLSDRFSAERPKGSFSTLEIQRTEQGDSAMYLCASSRQLQETQYFGPGTRLLVL.

The chain uses TRBV13 and TRBJ2-7; the D gene is possibly TRBD2 (5 bases). CDR3 length equals 15 residues. V lost 0 bases to trimming and J lost 1 base, with 10 bases between them. Per the germline V gene, CDR1 is PRHDT and CDR2 is FYEKMQ (reference sequence). The CDR3 DNA sequence: TGTGCCAGCAGCTTAGGGTTGGAGGCTTCCTACGAGCAGTACTTC. Translated: CASSLGLEASYEQYF. The variable domain in full, with the rest retrieved from reference TRBV13 and TRBJ2-7, is AAGVIQSPRHLIKEKRETATLKCYPIPRHDTVYWYQQGPGQDPQFLISFYEKMQSDKGSIPDRFSAQQFSDYHSELNMSSLELGDSALYFCASSLGLEASYEQYFGPGTRLTVT.

The chain recombines TRBV3-1 with TRBJ1-3; the D is unclear. The CDR3 runs 15 residues. Germline CDR1 LGHDT, CDR2 YNNKEL (reference sequence). The V end was cut by 0 bases, the J end by 6 bases, with 12 bases between. This chain's CDR3 is CASSQEWAMENTIYF. As DNA, the CDR3 is TGTGCCAGCAGCCAAGAATGGGCAATGGAAAACACCATATATTTT.

The chain uses TRBV7-6 and TRBJ2-6; D may be TRBD1 (6 bases). Per the germline V gene, CDR1 is SGHVS and CDR2 is FNYEAQ. The CDR3 loop spans 17 amino acids. V gave up 5 bases and J gave up 0 bases, with 14 bases separating them. CDR3 protein: CASSHQGTVSGANVLTF. The DNA of the CDR3 is TGTGCCAGCAGCCACCAGGGGACCGTCTCTGGGGCCAACGTCCTGACTTTC.

The rearrangement joins TRBV20-1 to TRBJ2-1, with 9 nucleotides matching TRBD2. Trimming took 0 bases from V and 4 from J; bases not matched to a gene: 10. Germline V lookup: CDR1 DFQATT, CDR2 SNEGSKA (reference sequence). This CDR3 is 17 amino acids long. CDR3 residues: CSARDDLVAGVYNEQFF. The CDR3 nucleotides are TGCAGTGCTAGAGATGATTTGGTAGCGGGGGTTTACAATGAGCAGTTCTTC.

The rearrangement uses TRBV9 and TRBJ1-3; D is unresolved. Trimming removed 4 bases from V and 0 bases from J, with 17 bases in between. Looked up from germline, CDR1 is SGDLS and CDR2 is YYNGEE. This CDR3 has 17 residues. This chain's CDR3 is CASSPYRAASSGNTIYF. As DNA, the CDR3 is TGTGCCAGCAGCCCTTACCGGGCAGCCAGCTCTGGAAACACCATATATTTT.

The V gene is TRBV3-1, the J gene TRBJ1-4, with 8 bases fitting TRBD1. The CDR3 consists of 15 residues. Trimming cost V 2 bases and J 8 bases; bases outside gene matches: 7. CDR1 and CDR2 (germline): LGHDT, YNNKEL (reference sequence). For the CDR3, the DNA is TGTGCCAGCAGCCAATTTCCCAGGGGGCAGGAAAAACTGTTTTTT. Its protein product is CASSQFPRGQEKLFF.

The rearrangement links TRBV28 to TRBJ1-3; D ambiguous. Between the trimmed V and J ends, which lost 4 bases and 6 bases, there was a span of 7 bases. Germline V CDR1 and CDR2: MDHEN, SYDVKM. This CDR3 comprises 12 residues. CDR3 DNA: TGTGCCAGCAGTTCGGCGGAAAACACCATATATTTT. It specifies CASSSAENTIYF.